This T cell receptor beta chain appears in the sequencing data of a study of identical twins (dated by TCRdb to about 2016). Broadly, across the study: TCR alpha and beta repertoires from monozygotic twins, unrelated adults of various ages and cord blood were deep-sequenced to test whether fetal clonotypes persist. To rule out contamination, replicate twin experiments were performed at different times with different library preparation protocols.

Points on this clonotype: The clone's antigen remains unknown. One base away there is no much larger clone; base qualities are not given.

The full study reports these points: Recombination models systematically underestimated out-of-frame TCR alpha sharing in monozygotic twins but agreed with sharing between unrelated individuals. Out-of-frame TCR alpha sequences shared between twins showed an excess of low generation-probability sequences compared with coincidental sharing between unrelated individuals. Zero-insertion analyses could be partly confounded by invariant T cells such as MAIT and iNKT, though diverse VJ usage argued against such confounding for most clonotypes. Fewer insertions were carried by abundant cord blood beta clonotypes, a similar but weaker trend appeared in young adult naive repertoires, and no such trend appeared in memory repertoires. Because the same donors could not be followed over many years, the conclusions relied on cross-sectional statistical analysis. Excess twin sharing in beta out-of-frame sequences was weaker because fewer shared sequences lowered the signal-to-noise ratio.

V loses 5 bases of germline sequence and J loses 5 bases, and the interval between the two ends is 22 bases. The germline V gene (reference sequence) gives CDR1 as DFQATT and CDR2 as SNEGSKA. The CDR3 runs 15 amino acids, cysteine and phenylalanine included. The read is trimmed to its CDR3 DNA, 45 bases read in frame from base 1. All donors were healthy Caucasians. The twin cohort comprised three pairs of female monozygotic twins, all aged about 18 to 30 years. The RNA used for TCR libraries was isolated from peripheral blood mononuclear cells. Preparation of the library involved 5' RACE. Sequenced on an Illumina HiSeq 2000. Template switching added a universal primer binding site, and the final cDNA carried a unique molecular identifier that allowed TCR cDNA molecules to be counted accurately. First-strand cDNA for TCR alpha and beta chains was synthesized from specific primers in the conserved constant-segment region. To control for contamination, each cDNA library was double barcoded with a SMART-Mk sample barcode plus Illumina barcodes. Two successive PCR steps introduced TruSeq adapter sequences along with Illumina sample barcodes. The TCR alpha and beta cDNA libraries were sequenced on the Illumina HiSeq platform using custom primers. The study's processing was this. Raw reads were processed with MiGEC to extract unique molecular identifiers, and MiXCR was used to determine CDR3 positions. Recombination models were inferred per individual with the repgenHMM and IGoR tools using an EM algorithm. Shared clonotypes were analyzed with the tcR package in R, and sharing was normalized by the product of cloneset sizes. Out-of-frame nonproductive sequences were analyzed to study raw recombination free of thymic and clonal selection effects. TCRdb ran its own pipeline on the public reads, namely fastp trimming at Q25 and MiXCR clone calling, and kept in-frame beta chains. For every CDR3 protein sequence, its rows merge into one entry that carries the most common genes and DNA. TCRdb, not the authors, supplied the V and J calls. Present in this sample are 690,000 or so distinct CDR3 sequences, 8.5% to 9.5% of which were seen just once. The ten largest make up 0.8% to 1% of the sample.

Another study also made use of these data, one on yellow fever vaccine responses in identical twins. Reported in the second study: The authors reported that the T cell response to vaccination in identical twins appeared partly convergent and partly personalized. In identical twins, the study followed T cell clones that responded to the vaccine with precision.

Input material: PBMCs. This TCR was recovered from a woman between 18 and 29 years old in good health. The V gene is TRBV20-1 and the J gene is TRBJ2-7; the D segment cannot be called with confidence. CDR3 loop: CSALNPGSSSHEQYF. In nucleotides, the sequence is TGCAGTGCTTTGAACCCCGGGTCGTCGAGCCACGAGCAGTACTTC.